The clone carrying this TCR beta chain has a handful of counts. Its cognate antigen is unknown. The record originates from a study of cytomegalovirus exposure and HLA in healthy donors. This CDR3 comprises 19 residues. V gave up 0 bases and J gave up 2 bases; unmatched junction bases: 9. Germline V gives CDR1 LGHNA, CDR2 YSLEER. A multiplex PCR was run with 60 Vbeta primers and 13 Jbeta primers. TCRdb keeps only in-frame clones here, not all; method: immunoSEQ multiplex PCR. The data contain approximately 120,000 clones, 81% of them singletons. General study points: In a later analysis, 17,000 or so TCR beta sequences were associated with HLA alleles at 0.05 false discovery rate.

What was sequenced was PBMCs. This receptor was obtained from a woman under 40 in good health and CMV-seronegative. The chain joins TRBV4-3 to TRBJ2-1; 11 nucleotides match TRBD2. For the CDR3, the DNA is TGCGCCAGCAGCCAAGATTTAGCGGGAGGGGTGGGACCCTACAATGAGCAGTTCTTC. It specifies CASSQDLAGGVGPYNEQFF.